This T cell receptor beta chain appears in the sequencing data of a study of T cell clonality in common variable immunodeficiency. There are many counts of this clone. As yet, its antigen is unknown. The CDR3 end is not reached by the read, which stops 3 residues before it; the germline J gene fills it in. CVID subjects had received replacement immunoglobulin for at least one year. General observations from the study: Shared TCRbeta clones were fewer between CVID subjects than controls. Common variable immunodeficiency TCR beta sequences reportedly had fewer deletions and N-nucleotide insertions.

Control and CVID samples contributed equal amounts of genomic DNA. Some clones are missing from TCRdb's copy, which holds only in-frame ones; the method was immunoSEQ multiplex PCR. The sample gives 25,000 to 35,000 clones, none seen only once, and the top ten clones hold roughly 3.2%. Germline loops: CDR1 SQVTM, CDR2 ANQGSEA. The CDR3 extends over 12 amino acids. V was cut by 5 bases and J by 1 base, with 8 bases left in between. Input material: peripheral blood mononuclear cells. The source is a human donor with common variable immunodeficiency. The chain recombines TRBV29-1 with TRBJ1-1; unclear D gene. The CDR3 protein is CSVKKANTEAFF. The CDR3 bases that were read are TGCAGCGTTAAGAAGGCGAACACTGAA.